This T cell receptor (beta chain) was found in a study of T cells after yellow fever vaccination. On the study more broadly: In the case of low-cell-number fractions, SMART-Seq v4 Ultra Low Input was used for preparation.

5'RACE template switching generated TCR cDNA, adding a universal primer site and UMIs. Each CDR3 protein gets one entry after TCRdb re-called the 5' RACE reads with MiXCR. In the table there are 150,000 to 200,000 distinct CDR3 sequences, about 6% of which are singletons. V was cut by 2 bases and J by 6 bases, with 15 bases left in between. Germline V CDR1 and CDR2: KGHSH, LQKENI. The CDR3 extends over 15 amino acids. Findings and limits, study-wide: Repertoires sorted by FACS could include abundant clonotypes that are contaminants from the bulk population. Post-booster repertoires again held most primary-vaccination clones (approximately 96% CD4, roughly 89% CD8).

This clonotype was detected only a few times. No antigen is known for it. The chain combines TRBV18 with TRBJ2-3, with D tentatively TRBD1 or TRBD2 (5 bases each). This specimen was CD4+ T cells sorted from PBMCs, taken on the day of the first yellow fever vaccination. The source is a man aged 18 to 30 who received the YFV17D yellow fever vaccine. Written as DNA, the CDR3 is TGTGCCAGCTCACCATTGAATACGGGGCAGGATACGCAGTATTTT. Translating it yields CASSPLNTGQDTQYF. Together with reference TRBV18 and TRBJ2-3, the CDR3 gives the full variable domain: NAGVMQNPRHLVRRRGQEARLRCSPMKGHSHVYWYRQLPEEGLKFMVYLQKENIIDESGMPKERFSAEFPKEGPSILRIQQVVRGDSAAYFCASSPLNTGQDTQYFGPGTRLTVL.